The 8 T cell receptor beta chains below were found in one sample sequenced in a study of control samples from healthy donors and cancer patients. Here immunoSEQ multiplex PCR was the method, and the copy in TCRdb shows in-frame clones only, minus some. The profile shows tens of thousands of clones, 89% of them singletons. The sample was blood. Receptors were obtained from a man aged 50 to 60 in good health.

In its sample, this clone was seen a few times. The chain employs TRBV11-2 and TRBJ2-5, with 10 bases lining up with TRBD2. Germline loops: CDR1 SGHAT, CDR2 FQNNGV. The CDR3 spans 14 residues. Germline trimming cut 7 bases from V and 7 bases from J; bases unmatched to any gene: 9. Written as DNA, the CDR3 is TGTGCCAGCACCCAGCGGGGGGGCGTCGGGACCCAGTACTTC. The encoded protein is CASTQRGGVGTQYF.

This CDR3 reads CASSQSGGPSSYEQYF. The CDR3 DNA is TGTGCCAGCAGCCAGAGCGGGGGGCCCTCATCCTACGAGCAGTACTTC. This chain uses TRBV11-2 with TRBJ2-7, with 9 positions matching TRBD2. Germline V gene data show CDR1 as SGHAT and CDR2 as FQNNGV. The CDR3 consists of 16 residues. V lost 5 bases, J lost 1 base, and 9 bases stayed unmatched.

This clone has just a few counts. The chain recombines TRBV6-5 with TRBJ1-5, with D possibly matching TRBD1 (5 bases). The CDR3 totals 16 residues. The germline V gene has CDR1 MNHEY and CDR2 SVGAGI. Trimming pared 0 bases from V and 0 bases from J, leaving 9 bases between. CDR3 protein: CASSYSYTGSNQPQHF. The CDR3 DNA reads TGTGCCAGCAGTTACTCTTATACAGGTAGCAATCAGCCCCAGCATTTT.

The chain uses TRBV12-5 and TRBJ1-2, with 7 bases aligning to TRBD1. The germline CDR1 and CDR2 sequences are LGHNT and FRNRAP. Losses at the gene ends were 4 bases for V and 4 bases for J; bases not matched to a gene: 15. This CDR3 spans 17 amino acids. The CDR3 reads CASGWEFTGASSYGYTF. The CDR3 nucleotides read TGTGCTAGTGGTTGGGAATTTACAGGGGCCAGCTCCTATGGCTACACCTTC.

The gene calls are TRBV5-1 and TRBJ2-4, with 12 bases fitting TRBD1. The CDR3 consists of 15 residues. Germline assignment: CDR1 SGHRS and CDR2 YFSETQ. The V and J ends lost 2 bases and 8 bases, in that order; junction bases with no gene match: 5. The CDR3 nucleotides are TGCGCCAGCAGCTTCCAGGGACAGGGGGCGGACATTCAGTACTTC. Protein: CASSFQGQGADIQYF. The full variable domain, its missing parts supplied by reference TRBV5-1 and TRBJ2-4, is KAGVTQTPRYLIKTRGQQVTLSCSPISGHRSVSWYQQTPGQGLQFLFEYFSETQRNKGNFPGRFSGRQFSNSRSEMNVSTLELGDSALYLCASSFQGQGADIQYFGAGTRLSVL.

This chain uses TRBV4-2 with TRBJ2-1; the D gene is possibly TRBD1 (6 bases). The CDR3 sequence is 14 residues long. V was shortened by 1 base and J by 8 bases, with 12 bases between the two germline ends. Germline CDR1 LGHNA, CDR2 YNFKEQ. For the CDR3, the DNA is TGTGCCAGCAGCCAAGGCCCTGGGGGCGATGAGCAGTTCTTC. Amino acids: CASSQGPGGDEQFF.

The CDR3 region is CASRPGLLNTEAFF. The CDR3 DNA reads TGTGCCAGTAGGCCGGGACTGTTGAACACTGAAGCTTTCTTT. The V gene is TRBV19, the J gene TRBJ1-1, with a weak D call TRBD1 (5 bases). The CDR3 is 14 amino acids. V lost 6 bases to trimming and J lost 0 bases, with 11 bases between them. The germline gives CDR1 LNHDA, CDR2 SQIVND (reference sequence). The full variable domain, in which reference TRBV19 and TRBJ1-1 provide the parts outside the CDR3, is DGGITQSPKYLFRKEGQNVTLSCEQNLNHDAMYWYRQDPGQGLRLIYYSQIVNDFQKGDIAEGYSVSREKKESFPLTVTSAQKNPTAFYLCASRPGLLNTEAFFGQGTRLTVV.

In this sample, this clone turned up once. The rearrangement links TRBV29-1 to TRBJ1-3; 12 bases align to TRBD1. The CDR3 runs 14 residues. Per the germline V gene, CDR1 is SQVTM and CDR2 is ANQGSEA. V dropped 7 bases and J dropped 4; count of bases not matched to a gene: 5. CDR3 region: CSARDRGPGNTIYF. The CDR3 DNA follows: TGCAGCGCCCGGGACAGGGGGCCCGGAAACACCATATATTTT.